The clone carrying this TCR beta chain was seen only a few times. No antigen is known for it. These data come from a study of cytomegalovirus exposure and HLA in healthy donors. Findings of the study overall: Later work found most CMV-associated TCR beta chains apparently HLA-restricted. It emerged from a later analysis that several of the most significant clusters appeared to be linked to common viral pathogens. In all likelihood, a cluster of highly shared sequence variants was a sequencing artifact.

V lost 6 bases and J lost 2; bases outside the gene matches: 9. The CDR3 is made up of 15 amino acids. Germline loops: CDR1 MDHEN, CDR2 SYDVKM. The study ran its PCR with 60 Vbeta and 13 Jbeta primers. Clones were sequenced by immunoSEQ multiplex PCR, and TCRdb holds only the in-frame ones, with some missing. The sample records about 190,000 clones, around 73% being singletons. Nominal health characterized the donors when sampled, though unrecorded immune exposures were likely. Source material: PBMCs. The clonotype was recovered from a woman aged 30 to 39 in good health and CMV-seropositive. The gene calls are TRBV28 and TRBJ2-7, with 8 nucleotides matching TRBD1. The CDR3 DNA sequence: TGTGCCAGCAGAAAATGGGACAGGTCAACCTACGAGCAGTACTTC. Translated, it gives CASRKWDRSTYEQYF.